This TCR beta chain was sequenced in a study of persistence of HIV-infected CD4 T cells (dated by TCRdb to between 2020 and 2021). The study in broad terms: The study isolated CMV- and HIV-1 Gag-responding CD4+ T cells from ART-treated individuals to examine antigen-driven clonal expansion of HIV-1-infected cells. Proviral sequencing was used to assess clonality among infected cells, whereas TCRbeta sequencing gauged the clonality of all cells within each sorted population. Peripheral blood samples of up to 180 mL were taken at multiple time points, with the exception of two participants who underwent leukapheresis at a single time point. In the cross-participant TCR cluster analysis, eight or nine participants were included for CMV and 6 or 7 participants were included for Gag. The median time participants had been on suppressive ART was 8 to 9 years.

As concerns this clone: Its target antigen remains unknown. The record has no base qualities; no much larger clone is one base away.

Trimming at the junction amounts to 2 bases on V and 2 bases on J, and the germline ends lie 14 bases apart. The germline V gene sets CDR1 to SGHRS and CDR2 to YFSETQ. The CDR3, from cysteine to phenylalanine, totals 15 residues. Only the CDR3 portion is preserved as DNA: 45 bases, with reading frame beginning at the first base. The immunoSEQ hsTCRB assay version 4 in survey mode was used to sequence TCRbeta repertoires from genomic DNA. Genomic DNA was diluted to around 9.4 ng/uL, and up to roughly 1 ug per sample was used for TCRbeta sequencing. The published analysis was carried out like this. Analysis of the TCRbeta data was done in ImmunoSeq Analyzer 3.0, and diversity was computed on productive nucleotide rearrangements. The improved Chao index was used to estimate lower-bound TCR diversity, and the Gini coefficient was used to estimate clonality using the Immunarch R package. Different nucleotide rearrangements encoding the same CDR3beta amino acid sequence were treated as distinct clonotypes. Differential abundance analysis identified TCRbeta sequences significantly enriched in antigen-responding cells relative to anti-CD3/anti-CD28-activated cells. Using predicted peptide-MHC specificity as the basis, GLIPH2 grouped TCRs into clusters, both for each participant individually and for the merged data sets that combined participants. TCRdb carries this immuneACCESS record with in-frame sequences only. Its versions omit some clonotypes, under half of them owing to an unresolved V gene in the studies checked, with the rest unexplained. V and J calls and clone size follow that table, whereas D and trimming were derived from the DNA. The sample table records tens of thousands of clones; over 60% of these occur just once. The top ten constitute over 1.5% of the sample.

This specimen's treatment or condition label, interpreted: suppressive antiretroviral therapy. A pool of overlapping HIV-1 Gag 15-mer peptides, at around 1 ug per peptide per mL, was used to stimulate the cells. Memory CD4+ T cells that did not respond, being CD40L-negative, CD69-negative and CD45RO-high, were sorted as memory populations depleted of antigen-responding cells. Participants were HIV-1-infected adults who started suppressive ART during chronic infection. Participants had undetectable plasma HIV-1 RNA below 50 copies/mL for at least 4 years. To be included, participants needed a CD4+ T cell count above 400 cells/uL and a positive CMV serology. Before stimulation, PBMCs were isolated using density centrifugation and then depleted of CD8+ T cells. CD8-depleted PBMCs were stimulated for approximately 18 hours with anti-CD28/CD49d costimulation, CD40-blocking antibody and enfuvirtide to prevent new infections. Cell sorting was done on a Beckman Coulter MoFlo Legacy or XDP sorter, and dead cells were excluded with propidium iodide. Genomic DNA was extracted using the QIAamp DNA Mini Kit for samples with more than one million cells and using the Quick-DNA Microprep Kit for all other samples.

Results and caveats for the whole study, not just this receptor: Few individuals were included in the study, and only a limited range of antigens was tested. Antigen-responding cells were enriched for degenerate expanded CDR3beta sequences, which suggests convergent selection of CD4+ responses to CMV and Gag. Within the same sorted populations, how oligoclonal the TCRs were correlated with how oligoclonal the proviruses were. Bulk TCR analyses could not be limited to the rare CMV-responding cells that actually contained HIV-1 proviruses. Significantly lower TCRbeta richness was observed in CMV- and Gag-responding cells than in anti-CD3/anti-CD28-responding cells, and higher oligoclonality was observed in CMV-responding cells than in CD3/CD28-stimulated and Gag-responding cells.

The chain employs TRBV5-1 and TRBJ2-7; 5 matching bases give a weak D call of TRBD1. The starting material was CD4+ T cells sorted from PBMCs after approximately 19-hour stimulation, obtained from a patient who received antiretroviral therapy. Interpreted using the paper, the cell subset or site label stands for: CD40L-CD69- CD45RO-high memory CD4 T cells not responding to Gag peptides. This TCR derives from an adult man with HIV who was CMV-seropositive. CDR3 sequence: CASSLNQETAYEQYF. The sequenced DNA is TGCGCCAGCAGCTTAAACCAGGAGACAGCCTACGAGCAGTACTTC.